This T cell receptor beta chain was identified in a study of T cell repertoires in cytomegalovirus infection. About this clonotype: Its antigen is as yet unknown.

Each CDR3 protein is one row after TCRdb ran MiXCR on the reads. The table records fewer than 900,000 distinct CDR3 sequences, about 29% of them present only once. The TCR was taken from a human donor in good health (CMV status not recorded). Some clones in this sample may be carry-over from other donors' samples. The input for sequencing was cultured CD8+ T cells from PBMCs, taken from culture after CMV antigen stimulation.

CDR3 sequence (DNA): TGTGCCAGCAATGAAGAGAACTATGGCTACACCTTC. It translates to CASNEENYGYTF. The gene calls are TRBV12-3 or TRBV12-4 and TRBJ1-2; D remains ambiguous. Deletions cut 7 bases from V and 2 bases from J, with 8 bases between. The CDR3 sequence is 12 residues long.